This T cell receptor beta chain was obtained from a study of T cell therapy after organ transplantation. On the study more broadly: About 80% of the ten patients were clinical responders.

This sample's time point: 20-29 weeks after completion of therapy. This CDR3 is built from 14 residues. V lost 4 bases and J 7 bases, leaving 13 bases between the germline ends. Germline V gene lookup returns CDR1 MNHEY and CDR2 SMNVEV (reference sequence). This clone is categorized as large. No antigen is known for it. Profiling relied on immunoSEQ multiplex PCR, and the TCRdb table lists in-frame clones only, not all of them. The table has about 17,000 clones, 65% to 90% seen once. This clonotype was sampled from a human patient who had received a solid organ transplant and had CMV disease. Some T cells may have originated in the graft donor. The specimen was CD8+ T cells from blood, collected after autologous CMV-specific T cell therapy. V gene TRBV27 combines with J gene TRBJ1-4, with D possibly being TRBD1 (6 bases). Here the CDR3 DNA reads TGTGCCAGCAGTTACGGGACATACGGTGAAAAACTGTTTTTT. Translation gives CASSYGTYGEKLFF.